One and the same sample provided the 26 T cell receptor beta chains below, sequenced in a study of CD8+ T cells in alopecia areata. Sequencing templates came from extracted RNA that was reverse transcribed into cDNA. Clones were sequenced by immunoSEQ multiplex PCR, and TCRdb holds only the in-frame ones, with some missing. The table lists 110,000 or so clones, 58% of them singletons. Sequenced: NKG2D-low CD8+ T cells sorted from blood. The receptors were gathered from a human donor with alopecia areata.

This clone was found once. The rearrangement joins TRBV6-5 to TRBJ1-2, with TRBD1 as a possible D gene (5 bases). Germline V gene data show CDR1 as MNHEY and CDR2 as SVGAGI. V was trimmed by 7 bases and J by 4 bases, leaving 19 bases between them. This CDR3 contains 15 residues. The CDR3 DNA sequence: TGTGCCAGCACCAACTCCGGGGGTGGGGTCTATGGCTACACCTTC. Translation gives CASTNSGGGVYGYTF.

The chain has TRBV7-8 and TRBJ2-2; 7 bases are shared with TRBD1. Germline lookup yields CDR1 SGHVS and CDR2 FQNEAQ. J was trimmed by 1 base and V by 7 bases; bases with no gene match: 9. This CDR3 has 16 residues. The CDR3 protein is CASIPLGGRNTGELFF. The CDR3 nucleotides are TGTGCCAGCATCCCCCTAGGGGGCCGGAACACCGGGGAGCTGTTTTTT. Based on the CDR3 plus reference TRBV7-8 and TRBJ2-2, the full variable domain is GAGVSQSPRYKVAKRGQDVALRCDPISGHVSLFWYQQALGQGPEFLTYFQNEAQLDKSGLPSDRFFAERPEGSVSTLKIQRTQQEDSAVYLCASIPLGGRNTGELFFGEGSRLTVL.

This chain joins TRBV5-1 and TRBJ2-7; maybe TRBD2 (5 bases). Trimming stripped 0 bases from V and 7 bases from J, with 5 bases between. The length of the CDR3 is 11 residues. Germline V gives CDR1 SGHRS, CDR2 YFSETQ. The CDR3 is CASSLGGEQYF. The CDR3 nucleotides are TGCGCCAGCAGCTTGGGAGGGGAGCAGTACTTC.

The CDR3 sequence is CASSPPGLEETQYF. CDR3 nucleotides: TGTGCCAGCTCACCGCCGGGTCTAGAAGAGACCCAGTACTTC. The chain uses TRBV27 and TRBJ2-5, with no clear D. V lost 8 bases and J lost 3, with 16 bases in between. The CDR3 has 14 amino acids. Per germline, CDR1 MNHEY and CDR2 SMNVEV (reference sequence).

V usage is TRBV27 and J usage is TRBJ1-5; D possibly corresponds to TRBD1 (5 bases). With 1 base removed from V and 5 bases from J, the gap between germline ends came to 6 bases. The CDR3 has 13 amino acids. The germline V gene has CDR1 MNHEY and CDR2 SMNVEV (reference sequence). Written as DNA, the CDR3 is TGTGCCAGCAGTTTATGGGGGGATCAGCCCCAGCATTTT. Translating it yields CASSLWGDQPQHF.

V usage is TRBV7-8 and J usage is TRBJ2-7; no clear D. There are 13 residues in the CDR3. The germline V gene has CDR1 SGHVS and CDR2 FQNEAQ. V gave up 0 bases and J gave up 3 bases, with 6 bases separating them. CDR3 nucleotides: TGTGCCAGCAGCTTAGCGGGTGACTACGAGCAGTACTTC. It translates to CASSLAGDYEQYF.

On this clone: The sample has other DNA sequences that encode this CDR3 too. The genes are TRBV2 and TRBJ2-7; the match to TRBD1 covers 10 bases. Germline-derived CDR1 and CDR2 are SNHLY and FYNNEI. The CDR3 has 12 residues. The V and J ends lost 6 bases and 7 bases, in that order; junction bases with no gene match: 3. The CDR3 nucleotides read TGTGCCAGCAGCGGACAGGGGGGGGAGCAGTACTTC. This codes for CASSGQGGEQYF.

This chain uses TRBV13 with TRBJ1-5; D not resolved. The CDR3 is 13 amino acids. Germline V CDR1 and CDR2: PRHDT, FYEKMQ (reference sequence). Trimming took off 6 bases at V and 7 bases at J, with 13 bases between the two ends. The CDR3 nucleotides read TGTGCCAGCAGTCTCACGCCGGGGCAGCCCCAGCATTTT. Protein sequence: CASSLTPGQPQHF.

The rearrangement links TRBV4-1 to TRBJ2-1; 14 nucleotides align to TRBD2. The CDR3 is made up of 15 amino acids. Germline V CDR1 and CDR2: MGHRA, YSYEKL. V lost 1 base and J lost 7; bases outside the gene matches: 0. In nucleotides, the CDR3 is TGCGCCAGCAGCCAAGGACTAGCGGGAGGGAATGAGCAGTTCTTC. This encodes CASSQGLAGGNEQFF.

The CDR3 DNA reads TGTGCCAGCAGCTTTCAGAGATACACTGAAGCTTTCTTT. It translates to CASSFQRYTEAFF. This chain joins TRBV5-6 and TRBJ1-1; no reliable D call. Germline loops: CDR1 SGHDT, CDR2 YYEEEE. The CDR3 loop spans 13 amino acids. With 2 bases removed from V and 3 bases from J, the gap between germline ends came to 8 bases.

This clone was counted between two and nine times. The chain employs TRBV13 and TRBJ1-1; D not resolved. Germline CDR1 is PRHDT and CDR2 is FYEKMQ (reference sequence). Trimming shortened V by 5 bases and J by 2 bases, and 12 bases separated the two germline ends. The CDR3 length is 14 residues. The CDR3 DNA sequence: TGTGCCAGCAGCGCAAGCACAGATAACACTGAAGCTTTCTTT. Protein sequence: CASSASTDNTEAFF.

CDR3 sequence: CASSVGSGGVGEQYF. The CDR3, as DNA: TGTGCCAGCAGCGTAGGGAGCGGGGGGGTTGGCGAGCAGTACTTC. The V call is TRBV9, the J call TRBJ2-7; 10 bases are shared with TRBD2. The CDR3 has 15 amino acids. The V segment lost 0 bases and the J segment 6 bases; nucleotides outside the gene matches: 6. Per the germline V gene, CDR1 is SGDLS and CDR2 is YYNGEE. Filled out from reference TRBV9 and TRBJ2-7, the complete variable domain reads DSGVTQTPKHLITATGQRVTLRCSPRSGDLSVYWYQQSLDQGLQFLIQYYNGEERAKGNILERFSAQQFPDLHSELNLSSLELGDSALYFCASSVGSGGVGEQYFGPGTRLTVT.

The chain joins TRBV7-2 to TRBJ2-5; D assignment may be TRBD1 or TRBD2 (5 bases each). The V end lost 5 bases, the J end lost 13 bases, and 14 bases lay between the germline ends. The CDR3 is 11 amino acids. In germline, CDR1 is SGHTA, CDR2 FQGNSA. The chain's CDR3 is CASSLGALPYF. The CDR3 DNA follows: TGTGCCAGCAGCCTCGGGGCCCTTCCGTACTTC.

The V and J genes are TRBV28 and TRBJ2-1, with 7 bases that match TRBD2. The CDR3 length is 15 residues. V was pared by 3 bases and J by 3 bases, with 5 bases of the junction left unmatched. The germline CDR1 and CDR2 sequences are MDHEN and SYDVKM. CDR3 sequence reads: CASSFLGGSYNEQFF. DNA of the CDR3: TGTGCCAGCAGTTTCCTAGGCGGGAGCTACAATGAGCAGTTCTTC.

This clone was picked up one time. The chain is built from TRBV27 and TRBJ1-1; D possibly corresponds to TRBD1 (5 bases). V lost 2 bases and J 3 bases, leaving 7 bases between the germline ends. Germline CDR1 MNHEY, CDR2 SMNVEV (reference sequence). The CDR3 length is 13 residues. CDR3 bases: TGTGCCAGCAGTTTAAGGGACTACACTGAAGCTTTCTTT. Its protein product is CASSLRDYTEAFF.

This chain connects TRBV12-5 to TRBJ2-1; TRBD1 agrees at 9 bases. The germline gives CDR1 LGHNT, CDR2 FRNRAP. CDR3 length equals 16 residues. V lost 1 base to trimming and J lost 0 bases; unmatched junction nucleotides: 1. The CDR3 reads CASGLGGQGSYNEQFF. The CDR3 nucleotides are TGTGCTAGTGGTTTGGGGGGACAGGGCTCCTACAATGAGCAGTTCTTC. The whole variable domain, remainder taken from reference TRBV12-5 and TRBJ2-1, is DARVTQTPRHKVTEMGQEVTMRCQPILGHNTVFWYRQTMMQGLELLAYFRNRAPLDDSGMPKDRFSAEMPDATLATLKIQPSEPRDSAVYFCASGLGGQGSYNEQFFGPGTRLTVL.

Here the CDR3 reads CASSPWGNTEAFF. The DNA for the CDR3 is TGTGCCAGCAGCCCCTGGGGGAACACTGAAGCTTTCTTT. This chain connects TRBV28 to TRBJ1-1; D uncertain. With 6 bases removed from V and 1 base from J, the gap between germline ends came to 9 bases. CDR3 length: 13 amino acids. Per the germline V gene, CDR1 is MDHEN and CDR2 is SYDVKM.

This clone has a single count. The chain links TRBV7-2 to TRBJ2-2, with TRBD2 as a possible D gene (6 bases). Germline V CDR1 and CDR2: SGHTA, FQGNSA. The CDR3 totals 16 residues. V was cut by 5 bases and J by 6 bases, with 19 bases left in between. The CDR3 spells CASSPVGRDLSGELFF. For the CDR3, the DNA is TGTGCCAGCAGCCCAGTCGGGCGGGACCTCTCCGGGGAGCTGTTTTTT.

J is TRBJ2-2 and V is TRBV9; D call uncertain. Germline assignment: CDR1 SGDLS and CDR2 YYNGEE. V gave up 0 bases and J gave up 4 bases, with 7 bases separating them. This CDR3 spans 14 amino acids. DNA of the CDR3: TGTGCCAGCAGCGTAGAAGTGATCACCGGGGAGCTGTTTTTT. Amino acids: CASSVEVITGELFF.

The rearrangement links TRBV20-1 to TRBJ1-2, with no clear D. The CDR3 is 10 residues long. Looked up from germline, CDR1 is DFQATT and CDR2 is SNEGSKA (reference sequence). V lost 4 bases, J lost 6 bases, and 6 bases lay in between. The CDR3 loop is CSAMADGYTF. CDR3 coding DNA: TGCAGTGCTATGGCAGATGGCTACACCTTC.

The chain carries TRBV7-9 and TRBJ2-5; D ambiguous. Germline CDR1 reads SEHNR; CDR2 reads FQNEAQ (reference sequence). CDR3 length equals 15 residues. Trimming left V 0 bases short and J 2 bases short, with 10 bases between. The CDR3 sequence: CASSLAPGFQETQYF. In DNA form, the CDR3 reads TGTGCCAGCAGCTTAGCCCCAGGATTTCAAGAGACCCAGTACTTC.

DNA for the CDR3: TGTGCCAGCACATTGAACACTGAAGCTTTCTTT. Translated: CASTLNTEAFF. This chain uses TRBV7-9 with TRBJ1-1; D not resolved. Trimming shortened V by 7 bases and J by 0 bases, and 3 bases separated the two germline ends. CDR3 length equals 11 residues. Germline CDR1 SEHNR, CDR2 FQNEAQ (reference sequence).

Written as DNA, the CDR3 is TGTGCCAGCAGTTACTCGGCACAGACCTACGAGCAGTACTTC. As protein: CASSYSAQTYEQYF. The chain carries TRBV6-5 and TRBJ2-7; D gene ambiguous. CDR1 and CDR2 (germline): MNHEY, SVGAGI. This CDR3 spans 14 amino acids. Trimming stripped 0 bases from V and 2 bases from J, with 8 bases between.

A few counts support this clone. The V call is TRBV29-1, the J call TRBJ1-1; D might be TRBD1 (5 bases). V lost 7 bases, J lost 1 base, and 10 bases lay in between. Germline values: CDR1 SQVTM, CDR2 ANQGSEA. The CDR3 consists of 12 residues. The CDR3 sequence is CSAGTENTEAFF. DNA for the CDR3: TGCAGCGCCGGGACCGAGAACACTGAAGCTTTCTTT.

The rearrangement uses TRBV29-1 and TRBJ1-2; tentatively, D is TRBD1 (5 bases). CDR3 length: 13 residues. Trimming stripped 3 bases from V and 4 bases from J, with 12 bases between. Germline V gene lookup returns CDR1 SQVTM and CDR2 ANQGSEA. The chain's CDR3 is CSVEKGDVYGYTF. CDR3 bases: TGCAGCGTTGAGAAAGGGGACGTCTATGGCTACACCTTC.

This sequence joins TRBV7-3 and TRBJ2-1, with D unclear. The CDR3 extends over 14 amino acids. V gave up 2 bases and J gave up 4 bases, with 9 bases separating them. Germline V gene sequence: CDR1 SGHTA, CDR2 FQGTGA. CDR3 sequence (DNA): TGTGCCAGCAGCTTACGGTACGAATACAATGAGCAGTTCTTC. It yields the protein CASSLRYEYNEQFF. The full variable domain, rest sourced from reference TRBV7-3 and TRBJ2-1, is GAGVSQTPSNKVTEKGKYVELRCDPISGHTALYWYRQSLGQGPEFLIYFQGTGAADDSGLPNDRFFAVRPEGSVSTLKIQRTERGDSAVYLCASSLRYEYNEQFFGPGTRLTVL.